The 19 T cell receptor beta chains reported below all come from one sample, sequenced in a study of blood T cell repertoires in COVID-19. Sequencing used immunoSEQ multiplex PCR; TCRdb keeps in-frame clones, though not all of them. The sample contains over 85,000 clones, roughly 90% of which appear only once. What was sequenced was peripheral blood. The source of these receptors is a human donor with COVID-19, enrolled during active disease. The donor label of this sample is uncertain.

The gene calls are TRBV5-1 and TRBJ2-2; 9 bases align to TRBD1. The V segment lost 4 bases and the J segment 0 bases; nucleotides outside the gene matches: 10. This CDR3 comprises 18 residues. CDR1 is SGHRS, CDR2 YFSETQ, per germline. The CDR3: CASSVRDRASSNTGELFF. The CDR3 DNA reads as TGCGCCAGCAGCGTTCGGGACAGGGCTTCTTCGAACACCGGGGAGCTGTTTTTT.

This clone was detected once. The CDR3 protein is CASSLAEGAYYGYTF. DNA for the CDR3: TGTGCCAGCAGCTTGGCCGAGGGGGCGTACTATGGCTACACCTTC. The V call is TRBV5-5, the J call TRBJ1-2; 7 positions match TRBD1. CDR3 length equals 15 residues. After removal of 0 bases from V and 3 bases from J, the junction contained 5 bases not matched to a gene. Germline V lookup: CDR1 SGHKS, CDR2 YYEKEE (reference sequence).

The chain couples TRBV7-3 to TRBJ2-2; 14 bases are shared with TRBD2. CDR1 and CDR2 (germline): SGHTA, FQGTGA. This CDR3 contains 18 residues. V gave up 1 base and J gave up 6 bases; unmatched junction bases: 7. This CDR3 reads CASSLSGTSGRQSGELFF. The CDR3 coding sequence is TGTGCCAGCAGCTTAAGCGGGACTAGCGGGAGACAATCCGGGGAGCTGTTTTTT.

The CDR3 coding sequence is TGTGCCTGGAGTGATTATAGCAATCAGCCCCAGCATTTT. Translated: CAWSDYSNQPQHF. This chain connects TRBV30 to TRBJ1-5; no firm D call. V was shortened by 1 base and J by 0 bases, with 4 bases between the two germline ends. Germline V gene lookup returns CDR1 GTSNPN and CDR2 SVGIG (reference sequence). The CDR3 runs to 13 residues. Based on the CDR3 plus reference TRBV30 and TRBJ1-5, the full variable domain is SQTIHQWPATLVQPVGSPLSLECTVEGTSNPNLYWYRQAAGRGLQLLFYSVGIGQISSEVPQNLSASRPQDRQFILSSKKLLLSDSGFYLCAWSDYSNQPQHFGDGTRLSIL.

V and J are TRBV15 and TRBJ2-7, with D maybe TRBD2 (6 bases). This CDR3 region has 15 residues. Germline V gives CDR1 LNHNV, CDR2 YYDKDF (reference sequence). The ends were cut back, 0 bases at V and 0 bases at J, with 9 bases in the middle. CDR3 DNA sequence: TGTGCCACCAGCAGAGATTTCGGGGGCTCCTACGAGCAGTACTTC. It yields the protein CATSRDFGGSYEQYF.

CDR3 in DNA: TGTGCCAGCAGCGTAGGCGGACAGGACGGATATGGCTACACCTTC. This gives the protein CASSVGGQDGYGYTF. The genes are TRBV9 and TRBJ1-2; 7 bases match TRBD1. Germline lookup yields CDR1 SGDLS and CDR2 YYNGEE. J gave up 5 bases and V 0 bases, and 7 bases lay outside the gene matches. This CDR3 contains 15 residues.

J is TRBJ1-4 and V is TRBV6-4, with 8 bases aligning to TRBD1. In germline, CDR1 is MRHNA, CDR2 SNTAGT. This CDR3 is built from 16 residues. The trim removed 2 bases at V and 5 bases at J, leaving 7 bases unmatched. CDR3 in amino acids: CASSDGTGQGNEKLFF. CDR3 DNA: TGTGCCAGCAGTGACGGAACTGGACAGGGCAATGAAAAACTGTTTTTT.

The gene calls are TRBV25-1 and TRBJ1-3; tentatively, D is TRBD1 (6 bases). Germline CDR1 and CDR2: MGHDK and SYGVNS. V was cut by 0 bases and J by 8 bases, with 14 bases left in between. CDR3 length: 15 residues. This chain's CDR3 is CASSEYPRGGDTIYF. CDR3 in DNA: TGTGCCAGCAGTGAATATCCCAGGGGCGGAGACACCATATATTTT.

This chain's CDR3 is CASKRTENTGELFF. As DNA, the CDR3 is TGTGCCAGCAAGCGGACCGAGAACACCGGGGAGCTGTTTTTT. V is TRBV2 and J is TRBJ2-2; TRBD2 is a possible D gene (5 bases). Trimming shortened V by 7 bases and J by 1 base, and 10 bases separated the two germline ends. The CDR3 sequence is 14 residues long. Germline V gene data show CDR1 as SNHLY and CDR2 as FYNNEI.

The genes are TRBV9 and TRBJ1-4, with D possibly matching TRBD1 (6 bases). Trimming removed 0 bases at V and 7 bases at J, with 13 bases between. The CDR3 length is 15 residues. The V gene's germline CDR1 is SGDLS and CDR2 YYNGEE. DNA for the CDR3: TGTGCCAGCAGCGTAGCTGGGCAGGGGTTTGAAAAACTGTTTTTT. Translation gives CASSVAGQGFEKLFF.

The chain links TRBV7-3 to TRBJ2-2; tentative D call: TRBD1 (5 bases). V lost 1 base, J lost 3 bases, and 12 bases lay in between. The germline V gene encodes CDR1 SGHTA and CDR2 FQGTGA. The CDR3 loop spans 16 amino acids. The CDR3 DNA follows: TGTGCCAGCAGCTTAAACTCCTTAGGGGACACCGGGGAGCTGTTTTTT. Translating it yields CASSLNSLGDTGELFF.

Here the CDR3 reads CASSPGDRDNQPQHF. The DNA of the CDR3 is TGTGCCAGCAGCCCGGGGGACAGGGACAATCAGCCCCAGCATTTT. The J gene is TRBJ1-5, the V gene TRBV7-2, with TRBD1 identical over 9 bases. V shed 5 bases, J shed 3 bases, and the junction held 5 bases outside the gene matches. The CDR3 is 15 residues long. CDR1 SGHTA and CDR2 FQGNSA come from the germline V gene. Full variable domain (missing parts from reference TRBV7-2 and TRBJ1-5): GAGVSQSPSNKVTEKGKDVELRCDPISGHTALYWYRQSLGQGLEFLIYFQGNSAPDKSGLPSDRFSAERTGGSVSTLTIQRTQQEDSAVYLCASSPGDRDNQPQHFGDGTRLSIL.

V usage is TRBV6-8 and J usage is TRBJ1-1, with D hard to call. V dropped 8 bases and J dropped 0 bases, with 10 bases sitting between them. This CDR3 is 13 amino acids long. Germline CDR1 reads MNHGY; CDR2 reads SAAAGT. The CDR3 sequence: CASLEKMNTEAFF. CDR3 bases: TGTGCCAGCTTAGAGAAGATGAACACTGAAGCTTTCTTT.

In this sample, this clone turned up once. The CDR3, as DNA: TGTGCCAGCAGCCAAGTGGGGACAGGGTCAGGGGAAAAACTGTTTTTT. It is translated as CASSQVGTGSGEKLFF. The rearrangement uses TRBV3-1 (or the pseudogene TRBV3-2) and TRBJ1-4, with TRBD1 matching over 9 bases. The CDR3 has 16 amino acids. Trimming removed 1 base from V and 8 bases from J; junction bases left unmatched: 8. Germline CDR1 reads LGHDT; CDR2 reads YNNKEL (reference sequence).

The rearrangement links TRBV6-5 to TRBJ2-1; 8 nucleotides agree with TRBD2. This CDR3 is built from 14 residues. The germline CDR1 and CDR2 sequences are MNHEY and SVGAGI. V trimming: 6 bases; J trimming: 5 bases; junction bases outside the gene matches: 6. The CDR3 loop reads CASRKSGGNNEQFF. The CDR3 coding sequence is TGTGCCAGCAGGAAGAGCGGGGGTAACAATGAGCAGTTCTTC.

This rearrangement joins TRBV2 to TRBJ1-1; 8 bases map to TRBD1. The length of the CDR3 is 15 residues. The germline V gene encodes CDR1 SNHLY and CDR2 FYNNEI. Trimming removed 8 bases from V and 5 bases from J; junction bases left unmatched: 13. CDR3 in DNA: TGTGCCAGCCGCCAAGCAGGGGGCTTAGAGACTGAAGCTTTCTTT. It yields the protein CASRQAGGLETEAFF.

The chain recombines TRBV24-1 with TRBJ2-7; 7 bases line up with TRBD2. There are 15 residues in the CDR3. V gave up 3 bases and J gave up 7 bases; unmatched junction bases: 11. Germline V gene sequence: CDR1 KGHDR, CDR2 SFDVKD. CDR3 sequence: CATSDPAQPGREQYF. The CDR3 DNA reads as TGTGCCACCAGTGATCCGGCACAGCCCGGGAGGGAGCAGTACTTC.

This clone was seen once. The chain is built from TRBV7-9 and TRBJ1-3; 9 nucleotides match TRBD1. The length of the CDR3 is 19 residues. Germline CDR1 and CDR2: SEHNR and FQNEAQ (reference sequence). V lost 5 bases, J lost 2 bases, and 16 bases stayed unmatched. In nucleotides, the CDR3 is TGTGCCAGCAGCCTCCGCTCGGGACAGGGAAAACAGGCTGGAAACACCATATATTTT. It yields the protein CASSLRSGQGKQAGNTIYF.

This clone was detected only a few times. The V gene is TRBV9, the J gene TRBJ2-1; possible D gene TRBD2, 5 bases. The CDR3 is made up of 15 amino acids. V lost 3 bases, J lost 0 bases, and 10 bases lay in between. Germline V gives CDR1 SGDLS, CDR2 YYNGEE. Here the CDR3 DNA reads TGTGCCAGCAGCGCCACTGGGAGCTCCTACAATGAGCAGTTCTTC. This gives the protein CASSATGSSYNEQFF. Variable domain in full (rest from reference TRBV9 and TRBJ2-1): DSGVTQTPKHLITATGQRVTLRCSPRSGDLSVYWYQQSLDQGLQFLIQYYNGEERAKGNILERFSAQQFPDLHSELNLSSLELGDSALYFCASSATGSSYNEQFFGPGTRLTVL.